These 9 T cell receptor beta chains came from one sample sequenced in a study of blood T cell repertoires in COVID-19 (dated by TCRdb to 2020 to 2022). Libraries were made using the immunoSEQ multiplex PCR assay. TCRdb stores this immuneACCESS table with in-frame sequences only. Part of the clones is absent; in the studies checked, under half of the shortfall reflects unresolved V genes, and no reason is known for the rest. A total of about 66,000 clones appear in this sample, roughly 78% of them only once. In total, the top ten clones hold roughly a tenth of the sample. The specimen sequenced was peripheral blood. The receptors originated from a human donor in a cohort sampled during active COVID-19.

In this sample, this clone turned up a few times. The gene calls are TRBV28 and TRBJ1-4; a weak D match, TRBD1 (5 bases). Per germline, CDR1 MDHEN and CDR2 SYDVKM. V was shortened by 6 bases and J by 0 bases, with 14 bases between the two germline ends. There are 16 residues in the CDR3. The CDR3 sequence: CASRPRGRPTNEKLFF. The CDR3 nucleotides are TGTGCCAGCAGACCCCGGGGGAGGCCAACTAATGAAAAACTGTTTTTT.

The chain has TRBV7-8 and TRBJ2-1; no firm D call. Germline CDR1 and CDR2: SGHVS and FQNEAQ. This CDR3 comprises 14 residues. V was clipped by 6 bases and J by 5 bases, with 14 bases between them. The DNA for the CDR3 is TGTGCCAGCAGTTCCACCCCACTGAACAATGAGCAGTTCTTC. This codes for CASSSTPLNNEQFF.

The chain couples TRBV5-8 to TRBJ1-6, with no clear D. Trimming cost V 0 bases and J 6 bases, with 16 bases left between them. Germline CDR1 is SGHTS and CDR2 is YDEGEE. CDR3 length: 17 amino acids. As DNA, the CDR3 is TGTGCCAGCAGCTTGGCCGTAGGAGGGCACGGTAATTCACCCCTCCACTTT. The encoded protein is CASSLAVGGHGNSPLHF.

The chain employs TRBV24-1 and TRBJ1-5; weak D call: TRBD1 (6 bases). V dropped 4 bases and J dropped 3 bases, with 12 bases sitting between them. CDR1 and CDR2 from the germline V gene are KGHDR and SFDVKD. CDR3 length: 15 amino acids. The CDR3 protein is CATSEQGGHNQPQHF. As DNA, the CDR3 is TGTGCCACCAGTGAACAAGGGGGTCACAATCAGCCCCAGCATTTT.

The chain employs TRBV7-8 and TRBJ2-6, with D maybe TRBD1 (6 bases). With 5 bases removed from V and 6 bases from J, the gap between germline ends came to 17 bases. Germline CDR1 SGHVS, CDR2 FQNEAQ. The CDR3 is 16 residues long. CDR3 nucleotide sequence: TGTGCCAGCAGCCCATCTAGTCTGGGGGCGGCCAACGTCCTGACTTTC. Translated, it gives CASSPSSLGAANVLTF.

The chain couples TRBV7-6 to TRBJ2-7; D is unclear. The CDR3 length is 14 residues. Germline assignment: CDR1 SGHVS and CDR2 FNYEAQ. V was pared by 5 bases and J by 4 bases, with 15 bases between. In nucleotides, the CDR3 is TGTGCCAGCAGCCCCCATGGAGATACTTACGAGCAGTACTTC. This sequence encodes CASSPHGDTYEQYF.

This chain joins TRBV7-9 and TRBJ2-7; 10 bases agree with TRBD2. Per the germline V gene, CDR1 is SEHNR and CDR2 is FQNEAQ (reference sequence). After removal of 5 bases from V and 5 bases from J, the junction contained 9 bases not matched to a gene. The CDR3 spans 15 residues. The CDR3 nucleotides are TGTGCCAGCAGCCAAAGGACTAGCGGTTCCCACGAGCAGTACTTC. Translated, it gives CASSQRTSGSHEQYF.

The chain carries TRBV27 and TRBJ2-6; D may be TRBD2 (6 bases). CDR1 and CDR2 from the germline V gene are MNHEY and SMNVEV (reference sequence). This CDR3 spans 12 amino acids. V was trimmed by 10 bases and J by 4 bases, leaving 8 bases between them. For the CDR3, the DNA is TGTGCCAACGCGGGAGGGGCCAACGTCCTGACTTTC. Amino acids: CANAGGANVLTF.

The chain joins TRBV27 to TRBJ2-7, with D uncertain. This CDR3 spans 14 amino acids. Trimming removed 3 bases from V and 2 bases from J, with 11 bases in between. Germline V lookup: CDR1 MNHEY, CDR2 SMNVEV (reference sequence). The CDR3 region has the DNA TGTGCCAGCAGTTTGTCAGGAAATGCCTACGAGCAGTACTTC. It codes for CASSLSGNAYEQYF.